This T cell receptor beta chain was captured by sequencing in a study of OX40 agonist ivuxolimab in advanced cancers. Overall study context: Dosing consisted of intravenous ivuxolimab at 0.01 to 10 mg/kg every 2 weeks.

This table comes from immunoSEQ multiplex PCR, and its TCRdb copy is limited to in-frame clones, with some not included. The repertoire consists of more than 70,000 clones, with roughly 90% occurring once and the leading ten covering around 0.35%. V lost 2 bases to trimming and J lost 14 bases, with 18 bases between them. The CDR3 is 13 amino acids. CDR1 is SGHTA, CDR2 FQGNSA, per germline. The starting material was CD4+ or CD8+ T cells sorted from blood, obtained in a trial of the OX40 agonist ivuxolimab. The chain is built from TRBV7-2 and TRBJ1-2; D not certain. This clonotype was sampled from an adult with an advanced solid tumor such as melanoma, head and neck, liver or kidney cancer. The CDR3 DNA sequence: TGTGCCAGCAGCTTAAACCGAGGACCCGTATTAACCTTC. Its protein product is CASSLNRGPVLTF.